The 11 T cell receptor beta chains below were found in one sample sequenced in a study of blood T cell repertoires in COVID-19. The repertoire was sequenced with immunoSEQ multiplex PCR; TCRdb's copy has only in-frame clones and lacks some. The top ten clones hold roughly 4% of a sample with approximately 250,000 clones, 84% of them seen once. What was sequenced was PBMCs or T cells enriched from blood (not recorded which). These TCRs come from a man under 40 with acute COVID-19.

The chain recombines TRBV6-2 or TRBV6-3 with TRBJ1-2; 9 nucleotides line up with TRBD1. The CDR3 runs to 19 residues. The V segment lost 2 bases and the J segment 4 bases; nucleotides outside the gene matches: 17. Germline CDR1 and CDR2: MNHEY and SVGEGT. CDR3 sequence: CASSYPFRDRDARRYGYTF. CDR3 nucleotide sequence: TGTGCCAGCAGTTACCCCTTCCGGGACAGGGACGCTCGCCGCTATGGCTACACCTTC.

V usage is TRBV3-1 (or the pseudogene TRBV3-2) and J usage is TRBJ2-7; 12 bases agree with TRBD1. After removal of 4 bases from V and 0 bases from J, the junction contained 7 bases not matched to a gene. Looked up from germline, CDR1 is LGHDT and CDR2 is YNNKEL (reference sequence). The CDR3 runs to 17 residues. The CDR3 bases are TGTGCCAGCAGCCGCGGGACAGGGGGCCCAAACTCCTACGAGCAGTACGTC. Translation gives CASSRGTGGPNSYEQYV.

This sequence joins TRBV11-3 and TRBJ2-5, with TRBD2 matching over 10 bases. The CDR3 extends over 15 amino acids. CDR1 and CDR2 (germline): SGHNT, YENEEA. After removal of 7 bases from V and 4 bases from J, the junction contained 9 bases not matched to a gene. The CDR3 DNA follows: TGTGCCAGCAAAATCGGGGCTAGCGGGAGAGAGACCCAGTACTTC. This sequence encodes CASKIGASGRETQYF.

This rearrangement joins TRBV6-5 to TRBJ1-1; a possible D gene is TRBD1 (5 bases). Germline-derived CDR1 and CDR2 are MNHEY and SVGAGI. This CDR3 region has 14 residues. V gave up 5 bases and J gave up 3 bases, with 13 bases separating them. The CDR3 loop is CASSKTVSDTEAFF. Written as DNA, the CDR3 is TGTGCCAGCAGTAAGACAGTTTCGGACACTGAAGCTTTCTTT.

The rearrangement joins TRBV6-5 to TRBJ1-6; 7 bases fit TRBD1. The junction had 10 bases not matched to a gene; V was cut back by 9 bases and J by 8 bases. The CDR3 consists of 14 residues. Germline V lookup: CDR1 MNHEY, CDR2 SVGAGI. The CDR3 protein is CASRGTVFDSPLHF. CDR3 DNA: TGTGCCAGTAGGGGGACAGTTTTTGATTCACCCCTCCACTTT.

The V and J genes are TRBV7-2 and TRBJ1-2, with 7 bases identical to TRBD1. Trimming removed 4 bases from V and 1 base from J; junction bases left unmatched: 3. CDR3 length equals 14 residues. In germline, CDR1 is SGHTA, CDR2 FQGNSA. The CDR3 coding sequence is TGTGCCAGCAGCTCCACAGGGGTTAACTATGGCTACACCTTC. Protein product: CASSSTGVNYGYTF.

J is TRBJ1-5 and V is TRBV12-3 or TRBV12-4, with no clear D. Trimming took off 6 bases at V and 8 bases at J, with 11 bases between the two ends. The CDR3 runs to 12 residues. The CDR3 is CASSDRTEPQHF. CDR3 nucleotide sequence: TGTGCCAGCAGCGATCGCACGGAGCCCCAGCATTTT.

This clone appeared a single time. The gene calls are TRBV5-1 and TRBJ1-3; D gene ambiguous. CDR3 length: 14 amino acids. CDR1 is SGHRS and CDR2 is YFSETQ in the germline V gene. V was clipped by 4 bases and J by 1 base, with 9 bases between them. CDR3 amino acids: CASSPTGSGNTIYF. DNA for the CDR3: TGCGCCAGCAGCCCCACGGGGTCTGGAAACACCATATATTTT.

This chain links TRBV7-8 with TRBJ1-5; 7 bases agree with TRBD1. Trimming cost V 5 bases and J 1 base; bases outside gene matches: 8. Germline V CDR1 and CDR2: SGHVS, FQNEAQ. The CDR3 spans 16 residues. The CDR3 DNA reads TGTGCCAGCAGCCGAGCGCTGGGACAGAGCAATCAGCCCCAGCATTTT. It yields the protein CASSRALGQSNQPQHF.

The V and J genes are TRBV3-1 (or the pseudogene TRBV3-2) and TRBJ2-7; tentative D call: TRBD1 (6 bases). Trimming pared 4 bases from V and 1 base from J, leaving 11 bases between. This CDR3 spans 14 amino acids. Germline CDR1 LGHDT, CDR2 YNNKEL (reference sequence). Here the CDR3 reads CASSPPGQSYEQYV. DNA for the CDR3: TGTGCCAGCAGCCCACCGGGACAATCCTACGAGCAGTACGTC.

The V call is TRBV29-1, the J call TRBJ1-1; TRBD1 is a possible D gene (5 bases). The length of the CDR3 is 12 residues. Germline V gene sequence: CDR1 SQVTM, CDR2 ANQGSEA. Trimming took 7 bases from V and 5 from J, leaving 14 bases between them. CDR3 nucleotides: TGCAGCGGTGGGAGCGGGGCGACTGAAGCTTTCTTT. Protein: CSGGSGATEAFF. Filled out from reference TRBV29-1 and TRBJ1-1, the complete variable domain reads SAVISQKPSRDICQRGTSLTIQCQVDSQVTMMFWYRQQPGQSLTLIATANQGSEATYESGFVIDKFPISRPNLTFSTLTVSNMSPEDSSIYLCSGGSGATEAFFGQGTRLTVV.